This TCR beta chain was captured by sequencing in a study of blood T cell repertoires in COVID-19. The CDR3 loop spans 16 amino acids. With V trimmed by 4 bases and J by 8 bases, 11 bases remained unmatched. From germline, CDR1 is SGHTA and CDR2 FQGNSA. Profiling relied on immunoSEQ multiplex PCR, and the TCRdb table lists in-frame clones only, not all of them. This sample has tens of thousands of clones, with around 70% found just once. This chain links TRBV7-2 with TRBJ1-4, with 9 nucleotides matching TRBD1. This sequence originates from a woman between 65 and 79 years old with COVID-19, enrolled during active disease. The sample was peripheral blood. CDR3 loop: CASSSRTGTGTEKLFF. DNA for the CDR3: TGTGCCAGCAGCTCGCGAACCGGGACAGGGACCGAAAAACTGTTTTTT.